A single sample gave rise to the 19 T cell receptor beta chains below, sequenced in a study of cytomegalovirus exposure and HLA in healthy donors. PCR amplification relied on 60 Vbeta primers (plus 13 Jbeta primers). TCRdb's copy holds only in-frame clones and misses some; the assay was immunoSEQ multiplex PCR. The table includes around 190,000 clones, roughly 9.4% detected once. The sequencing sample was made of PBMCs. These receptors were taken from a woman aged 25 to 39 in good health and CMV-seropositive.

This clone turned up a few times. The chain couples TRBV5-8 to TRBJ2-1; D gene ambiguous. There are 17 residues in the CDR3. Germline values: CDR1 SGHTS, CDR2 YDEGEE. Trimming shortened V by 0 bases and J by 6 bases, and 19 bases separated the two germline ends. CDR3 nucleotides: TGTGCCAGCAGCTTGGCCTCCATCAGCGACTCCCTCAATGAGCAGTTCTTC. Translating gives CASSLASISDSLNEQFF.

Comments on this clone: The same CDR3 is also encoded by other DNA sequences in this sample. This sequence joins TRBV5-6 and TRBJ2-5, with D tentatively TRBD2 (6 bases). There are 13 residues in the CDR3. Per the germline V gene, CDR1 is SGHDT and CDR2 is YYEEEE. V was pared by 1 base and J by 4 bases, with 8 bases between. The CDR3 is CASSLRGLETQYF. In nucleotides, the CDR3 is TGTGCCAGCAGCTTGAGGGGACTAGAGACCCAGTACTTC.

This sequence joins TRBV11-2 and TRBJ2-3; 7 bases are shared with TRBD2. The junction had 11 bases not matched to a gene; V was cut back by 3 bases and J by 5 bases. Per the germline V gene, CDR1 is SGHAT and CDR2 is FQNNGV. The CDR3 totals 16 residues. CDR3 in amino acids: CASSFSGSGVGDTQYF. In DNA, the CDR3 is TGTGCCAGCAGCTTCTCCGGGAGCGGGGTTGGAGATACGCAGTATTTT.

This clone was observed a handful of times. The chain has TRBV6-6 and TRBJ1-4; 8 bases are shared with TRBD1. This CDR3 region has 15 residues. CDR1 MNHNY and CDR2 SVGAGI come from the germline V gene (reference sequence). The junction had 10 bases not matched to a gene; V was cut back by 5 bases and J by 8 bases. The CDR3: CASSLSSGGQEKLFF. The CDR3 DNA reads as TGTGCCAGCAGTCTAAGTTCAGGGGGCCAAGAAAAACTGTTTTTT.

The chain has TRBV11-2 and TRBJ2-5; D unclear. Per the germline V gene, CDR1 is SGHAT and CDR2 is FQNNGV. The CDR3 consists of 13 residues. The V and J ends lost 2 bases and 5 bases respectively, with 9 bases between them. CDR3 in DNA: TGTGCCAGCAGCTTATCGGTCGGGGAGACCCAGTACTTC. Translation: CASSLSVGETQYF. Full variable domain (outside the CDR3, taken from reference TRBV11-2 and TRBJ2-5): EAGVAQSPRYKIIEKRQSVAFWCNPISGHATLYWYQQILGQGPKLLIQFQNNGVVDDSQLPKDRFSAERLKGVDSTLKIQPAKLEDSAVYLCASSLSVGETQYFGPGTRLLVL.

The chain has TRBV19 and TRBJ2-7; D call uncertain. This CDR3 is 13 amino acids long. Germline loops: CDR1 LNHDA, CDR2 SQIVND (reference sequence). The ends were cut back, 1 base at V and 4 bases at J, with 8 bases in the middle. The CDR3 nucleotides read TGTGCCAGTAGTATAGTTGGCAAGTACGAGCAGTACTTC. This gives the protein CASSIVGKYEQYF. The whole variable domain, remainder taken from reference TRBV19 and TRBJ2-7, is DGGITQSPKYLFRKEGQNVTLSCEQNLNHDAMYWYRQDPGQGLRLIYYSQIVNDFQKGDIAEGYSVSREKKESFPLTVTSAQKNPTAFYLCASSIVGKYEQYFGPGTRLTVT.

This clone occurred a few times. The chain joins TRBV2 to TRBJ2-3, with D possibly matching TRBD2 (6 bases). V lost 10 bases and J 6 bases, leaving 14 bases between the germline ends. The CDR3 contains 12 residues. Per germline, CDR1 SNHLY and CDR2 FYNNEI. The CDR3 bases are TGTGCCACCCTTGGGGGGATGGATACGCAGTATTTT. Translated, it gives CATLGGMDTQYF.

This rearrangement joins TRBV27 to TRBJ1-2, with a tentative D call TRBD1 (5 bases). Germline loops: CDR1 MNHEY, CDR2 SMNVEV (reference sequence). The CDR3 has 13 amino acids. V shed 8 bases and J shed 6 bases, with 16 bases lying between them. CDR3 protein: CASSIGRADGYTF. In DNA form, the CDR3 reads TGTGCCAGCTCAATTGGCAGGGCCGATGGCTACACCTTC.

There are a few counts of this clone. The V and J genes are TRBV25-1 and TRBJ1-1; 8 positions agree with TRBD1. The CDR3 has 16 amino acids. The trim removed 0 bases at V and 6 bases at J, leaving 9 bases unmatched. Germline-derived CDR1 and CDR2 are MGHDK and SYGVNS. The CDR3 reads CASSEYGDRGEAEAFF. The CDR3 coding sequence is TGTGCCAGCAGTGAATATGGTGACAGGGGAGAGGCTGAAGCTTTCTTT.

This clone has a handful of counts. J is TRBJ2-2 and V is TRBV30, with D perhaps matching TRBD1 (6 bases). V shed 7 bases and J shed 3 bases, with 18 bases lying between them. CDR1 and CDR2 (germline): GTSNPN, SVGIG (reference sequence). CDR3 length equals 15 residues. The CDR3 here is CASYYPDRYTGELFF. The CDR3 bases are TGTGCCTCATACTACCCGGACAGATACACCGGGGAGCTGTTTTTT.

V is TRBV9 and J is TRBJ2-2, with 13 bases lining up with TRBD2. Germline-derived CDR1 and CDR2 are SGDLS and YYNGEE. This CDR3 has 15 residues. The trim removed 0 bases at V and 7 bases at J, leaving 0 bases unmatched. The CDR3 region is CASSVGLAGGGELFF. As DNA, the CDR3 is TGTGCCAGCAGCGTAGGACTAGCGGGAGGCGGGGAGCTGTTTTTT.

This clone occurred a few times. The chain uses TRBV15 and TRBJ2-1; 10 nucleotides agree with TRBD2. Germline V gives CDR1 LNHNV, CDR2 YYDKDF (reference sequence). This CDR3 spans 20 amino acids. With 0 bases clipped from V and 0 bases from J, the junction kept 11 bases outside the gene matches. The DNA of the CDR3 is TGTGCCACCAGCAGAGATAGGACTAGCGGATTATTGAGCTCCTACAATGAGCAGTTCTTC. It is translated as CATSRDRTSGLLSSYNEQFF. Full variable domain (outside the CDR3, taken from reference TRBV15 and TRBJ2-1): DAMVIQNPRYQVTQFGKPVTLSCSQTLNHNVMYWYQQKSSQAPKLLFHYYDKDFNNEADTPDNFQSRRPNTSFCFLDIRSPGLGDTAMYLCATSRDRTSGLLSSYNEQFFGPGTRLTVL.

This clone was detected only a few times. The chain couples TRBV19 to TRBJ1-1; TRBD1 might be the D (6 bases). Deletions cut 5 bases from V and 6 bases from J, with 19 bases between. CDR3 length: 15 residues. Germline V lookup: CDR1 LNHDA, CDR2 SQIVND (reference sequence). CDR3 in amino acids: CASSPRGGRGAEAFF. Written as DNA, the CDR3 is TGTGCCAGTAGTCCCCGCGGGGGGCGCGGGGCTGAAGCTTTCTTT.

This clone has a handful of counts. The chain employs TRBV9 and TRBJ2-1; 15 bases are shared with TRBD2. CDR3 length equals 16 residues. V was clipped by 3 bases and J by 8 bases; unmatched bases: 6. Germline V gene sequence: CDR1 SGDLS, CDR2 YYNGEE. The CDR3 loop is CASSARTSGREYEQFF. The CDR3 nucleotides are TGTGCCAGCAGCGCTCGGACTAGCGGGAGGGAGTATGAGCAGTTCTTC.

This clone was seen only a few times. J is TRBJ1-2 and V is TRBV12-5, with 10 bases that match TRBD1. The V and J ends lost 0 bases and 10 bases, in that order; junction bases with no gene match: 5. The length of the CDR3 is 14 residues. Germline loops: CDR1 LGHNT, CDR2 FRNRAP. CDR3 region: CASGLVQGTGAYTF. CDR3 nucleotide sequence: TGTGCTAGTGGTTTGGTACAGGGGACAGGGGCCTACACCTTC.

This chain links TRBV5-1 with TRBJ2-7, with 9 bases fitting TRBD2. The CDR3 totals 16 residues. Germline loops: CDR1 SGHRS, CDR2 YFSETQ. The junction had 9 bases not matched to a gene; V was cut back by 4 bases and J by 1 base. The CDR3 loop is CASSALPSGESYEQYF. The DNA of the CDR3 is TGCGCCAGCAGCGCCCTCCCTAGCGGGGAATCCTACGAGCAGTACTTC.

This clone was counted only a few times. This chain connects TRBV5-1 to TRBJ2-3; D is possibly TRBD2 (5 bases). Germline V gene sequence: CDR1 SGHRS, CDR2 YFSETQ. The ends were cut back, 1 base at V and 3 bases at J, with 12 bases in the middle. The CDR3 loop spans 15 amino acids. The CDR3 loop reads CASSLTPTGTDTQYF. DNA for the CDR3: TGCGCCAGCAGCTTGACCCCCACGGGAACAGATACGCAGTATTTT.

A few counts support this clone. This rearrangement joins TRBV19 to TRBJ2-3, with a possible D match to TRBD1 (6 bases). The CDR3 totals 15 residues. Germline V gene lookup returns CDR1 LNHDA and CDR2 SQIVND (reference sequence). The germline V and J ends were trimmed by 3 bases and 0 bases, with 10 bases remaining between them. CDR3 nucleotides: TGTGCCAGTAGTATTCTAGGGGGTAGCACAGATACGCAGTATTTT. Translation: CASSILGGSTDTQYF.

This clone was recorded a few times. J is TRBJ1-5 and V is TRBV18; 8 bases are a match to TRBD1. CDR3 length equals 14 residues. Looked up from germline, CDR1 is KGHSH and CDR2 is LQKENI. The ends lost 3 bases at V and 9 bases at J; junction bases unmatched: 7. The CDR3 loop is CASSPGQGPLPQHF. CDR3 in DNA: TGTGCCAGCTCACCCGGACAGGGACCCCTGCCCCAGCATTTT.